One sample yielded the 8 T cell receptor beta chains listed below, sequenced in a study of blood T cells in healthy people across ages. Sample-barcoded 5' priming and a J-beta primer mix drove a second PCR of 7 to 11 cycles. TCRdb re-called the 5' RACE reads through MiXCR, storing one row per CDR3 protein. This table has some 1.5 million distinct CDR3 sequences, roughly 30% appearing once. Sequencing was done on a sample of blood. The receptors here all came from a woman in her thirties in good health.

There are many counts of this clonotype. The chain is built from TRBV15 and TRBJ2-1; D might be TRBD1 (5 bases). Germline values: CDR1 LNHNV, CDR2 YYDKDF (reference sequence). The CDR3 is made up of 13 amino acids. V lost 0 bases and J lost 8, with 8 bases in between. CDR3 bases: TGTGCCACCAGCAGAGAGGGGCGCTATGAGCAGTTCTTC. Amino acid sequence: CATSREGRYEQFF.

To note about this clonotype: An end of the junction does not agree with germline; a read error may underlie this. This chain uses TRBV20-1 with TRBJ2-1, with D possibly matching TRBD2 (6 bases). This CDR3 spans 17 amino acids. Per germline, CDR1 DFQATT and CDR2 SNEGSKA (reference sequence). The CDR3 bases are TGCAGTGCTAGAGACCCGATATTGGGAGGATACTACAATAAGCAGTTCTTC. Translated, it gives CSARDPILGGYYNKQFF.

The chain carries TRBV7-2 and TRBJ2-7; either TRBD1 or TRBD2 may fit D (5 bases each). Germline lookup yields CDR1 SGHTA and CDR2 FQGNSA. This CDR3 is built from 16 residues. V lost 2 bases and J lost 4, with 18 bases in between. The CDR3 nucleotides are TGTGCCAGCAGCTTAAGCATCGGGACCTTTGAGTACGAGCAGTACTTC. This translates into CASSLSIGTFEYEQYF. The variable domain in full, completed from reference TRBV7-2 and TRBJ2-7, reads GAGVSQSPSNKVTEKGKDVELRCDPISGHTALYWYRQSLGQGLEFLIYFQGNSAPDKSGLPSDRFSAERTGGSVSTLTIQRTQQEDSAVYLCASSLSIGTFEYEQYFGPGTRLTVT.

There are a few counts of this clonotype. An end of the junction differs from the germline gene, which may be a read error. CDR3 region: CASSGQHSGASVLTF. For the CDR3, the DNA is TGTGCCAGCAGCGGACAACACTCTGGGGCCAGCGTCCTGACTTTC. V is TRBV9 and J is TRBJ2-6, with a weak D call TRBD1 (5 bases). Germline assignment: CDR1 SGDLS and CDR2 YYNGEE. The CDR3 is made up of 15 amino acids.

This clonotype showed up just a few times. The chain recombines TRBV20-1 with TRBJ2-5; 11 nucleotides agree with TRBD2. V dropped 4 bases and J dropped 1; count of bases not matched to a gene: 5. The CDR3 is made up of 15 amino acids. Germline values: CDR1 DFQATT, CDR2 SNEGSKA (reference sequence). The CDR3 DNA reads TGCAGTGCTACCGGGACTAGCGGTGGCCAAGAGACCCAGTACTTC. It translates to CSATGTSGGQETQYF.

V is TRBV3-1 and J is TRBJ2-1, with TRBD1 as a possible D gene (6 bases). Trimming took 2 bases from V and 8 from J, leaving 16 bases between them. Germline V gene sequence: CDR1 LGHDT, CDR2 YNNKEL (reference sequence). This CDR3 contains 15 residues. CDR3 protein: CASSQLGRGWDEQFF. The CDR3 nucleotides read TGTGCCAGCAGCCAATTGGGCAGGGGTTGGGATGAGCAGTTCTTC.

On this clonotype: Being one base from a much bigger clone, this may be a read error. V is TRBV11-2 and J is TRBJ2-7; D unresolved. CDR3 length: 14 amino acids. The V end lost 3 bases, the J end lost 6 bases, and 15 bases lay between the germline ends. Germline lookup yields CDR1 SGHAT and CDR2 FQNNGV. As DNA, the CDR3 is TGTGCCAGCAGCTTCGGTGATAGCTACTGCGAGCAGTACTTC. It codes for CASSFGDSYCEQYF.

This clonotype was seen just once. The chain employs TRBV7-9 and TRBJ2-3, with a possible D match to TRBD2 (6 bases). Germline CDR1 and CDR2: SEHNR and FQNEAQ (reference sequence). This CDR3 is 15 amino acids long. With 7 bases removed from V and 2 bases from J, the gap between germline ends came to 16 bases. For the CDR3, the DNA is TGTGCCAGCAACTCCCACCGGACTAACACAGATACGCAGTATTTT. This codes for CASNSHRTNTDTQYF. The complete variable domain, with remaining parts taken from reference TRBV7-9 and TRBJ2-3, reads DTGVSQNPRHKITKRGQNVTFRCDPISEHNRLYWYRQTLGQGPEFLTYFQNEAQLEKSRLLSDRFSAERPKGSFSTLEIQRTEQGDSAMYLCASNSHRTNTDTQYFGPGTRLTVL.